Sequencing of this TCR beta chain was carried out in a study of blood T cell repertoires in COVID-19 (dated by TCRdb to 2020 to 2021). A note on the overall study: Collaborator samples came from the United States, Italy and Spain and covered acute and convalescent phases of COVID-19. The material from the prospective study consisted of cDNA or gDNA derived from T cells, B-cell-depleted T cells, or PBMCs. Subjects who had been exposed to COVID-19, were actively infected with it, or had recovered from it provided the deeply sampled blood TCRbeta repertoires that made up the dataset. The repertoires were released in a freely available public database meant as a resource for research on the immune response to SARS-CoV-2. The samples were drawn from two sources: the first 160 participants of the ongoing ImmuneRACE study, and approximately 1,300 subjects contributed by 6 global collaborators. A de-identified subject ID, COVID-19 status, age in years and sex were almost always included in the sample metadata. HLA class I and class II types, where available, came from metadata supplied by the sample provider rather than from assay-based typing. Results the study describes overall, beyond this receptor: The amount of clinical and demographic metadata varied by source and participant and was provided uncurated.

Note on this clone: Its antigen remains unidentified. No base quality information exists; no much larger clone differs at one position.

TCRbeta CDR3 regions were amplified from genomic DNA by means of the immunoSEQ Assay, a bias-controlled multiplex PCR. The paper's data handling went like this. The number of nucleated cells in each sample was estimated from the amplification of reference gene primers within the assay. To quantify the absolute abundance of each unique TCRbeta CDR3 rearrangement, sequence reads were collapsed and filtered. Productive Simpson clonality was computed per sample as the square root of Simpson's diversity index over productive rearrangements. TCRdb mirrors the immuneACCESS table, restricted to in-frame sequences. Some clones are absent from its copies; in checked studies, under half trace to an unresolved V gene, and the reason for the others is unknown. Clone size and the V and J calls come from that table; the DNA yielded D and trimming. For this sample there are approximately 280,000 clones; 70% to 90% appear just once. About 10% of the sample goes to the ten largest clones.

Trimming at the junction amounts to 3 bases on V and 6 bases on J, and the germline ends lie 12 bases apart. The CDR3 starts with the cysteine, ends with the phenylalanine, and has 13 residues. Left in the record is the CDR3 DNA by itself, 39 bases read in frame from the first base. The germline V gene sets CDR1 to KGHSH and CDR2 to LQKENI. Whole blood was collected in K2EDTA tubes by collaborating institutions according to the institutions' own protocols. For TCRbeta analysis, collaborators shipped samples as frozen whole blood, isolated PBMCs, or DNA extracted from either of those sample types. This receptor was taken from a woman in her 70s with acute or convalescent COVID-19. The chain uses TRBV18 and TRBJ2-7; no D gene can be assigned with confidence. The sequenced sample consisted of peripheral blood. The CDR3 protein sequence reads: CASSPVHRTEQYF. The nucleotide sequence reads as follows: TGTGCCAGCTCACCCGTACACAGAACCGAGCAGTACTTC. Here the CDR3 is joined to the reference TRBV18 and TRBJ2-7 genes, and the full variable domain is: NAGVMQNPRHLVRRRGQEARLRCSPMKGHSHVYWYRQLPEEGLKFMVYLQKENIIDESGMPKERFSAEFPKEGPSILRIQQVVRGDSAAYFCASSPVHRTEQYFGPGTRLTVT.